Below are 8 T cell receptor beta chains sequenced from a single sample in a study of post-analysis software for immune sequencing data. Study-wide points: Among 5 or 6 TRBV segments more frequent in patients than controls were TRBV5-6, TRBV5-1 and TRBV20-1.

Unique molecular identifiers were present in the TCR beta cDNA libraries. Using its own MiXCR run on the PCR reads, TCRdb lists one record per CDR3 protein. This repertoire shows roughly 870,000 distinct CDR3 sequences, around 53% found once; its top ten account for approximately 4.5%. Antigen specificity for these receptors is unknown. Sequenced input: blood. These receptors were obtained from a girl aged 5 to 17 with multiple sclerosis.

The rearrangement uses TRBV2 and TRBJ2-4, with 9 bases that match TRBD1. Germline loops: CDR1 SNHLY, CDR2 FYNNEI. CDR3 length equals 17 residues. V lost 4 bases to trimming and J lost 0 bases; unmatched junction nucleotides: 7. Written as DNA, the CDR3 is TGTGCCAGCAGTGGGGGACAGGGATCCTTAGCCAAAAACATTCAGTACTTC. Its protein product is CASSGGQGSLAKNIQYF.

In its sample, this clonotype was seen a few times. The chain links TRBV29-1 to TRBJ2-5; D might be TRBD1 (6 bases). The end of the DNA fits TRBJ2-7 better, so the J call may be wrong. CDR1 is SQVTM, CDR2 ANQGSEA, per germline. The CDR3 consists of 14 residues. Here the CDR3 reads CSAIGDRTSGEQYF. DNA for the CDR3: TGCAGCGCAATTGGTGACAGGACCTCGGGCGAGCAGTACTTC.

This clonotype was counted a few times. This chain links TRBV5-1 with TRBJ2-1, with 10 bases identical to TRBD2. The CDR3 runs 16 residues. The germline V gene encodes CDR1 SGHRS and CDR2 YFSETQ. After removal of 2 bases from V and 6 bases from J, the junction contained 8 bases not matched to a gene. The CDR3 DNA reads TGCGCCAGCAGCTTTGGTAGCGGGGGGCGGAGCAATGAGCAGTTCTTC. Translated, it gives CASSFGSGGRSNEQFF.

J is TRBJ2-7 and V is TRBV20-1; TRBD1 aligns across 7 bases. The CDR3 has 15 amino acids. CDR1 and CDR2 (germline): DFQATT, SNEGSKA (reference sequence). V was clipped by 3 bases and J by 2 bases; unmatched bases: 10. CDR3 region: CSARAPDRATYEQYF. CDR3 coding DNA: TGCAGTGCTAGGGCCCCAGACAGGGCCACCTACGAGCAGTACTTC.

This rearrangement joins TRBV3-1 to TRBJ2-5; tentatively, D is TRBD2 (6 bases). Between the trimmed V and J ends, which lost 2 bases and 0 bases, there was a span of 13 bases. There are 16 residues in the CDR3. Germline CDR1 and CDR2: LGHDT and YNNKEL (reference sequence). The DNA of the CDR3 is TGTGCCAGCAGCCAATCCTTGCGGGGAAACCAAGAGACCCAGTACTTC. Its translation is CASSQSLRGNQETQYF.

The chain uses TRBV5-1 and TRBJ2-1, with TRBD2 matching 9 bases. Germline loops: CDR1 SGHRS, CDR2 YFSETQ. The CDR3 spans 16 residues. The trim removed 3 bases at V and 2 bases at J, leaving 6 bases unmatched. CDR3 in DNA: TGCGCCAGCAGCTCGGAAGCGGGAGGAACCTACAATGAGCAGTTCTTC. Its translation is CASSSEAGGTYNEQFF.

This clonotype was observed a single time. This chain connects TRBV20-1 to TRBJ2-4; possibly TRBD1 for D (5 bases). The J call may be mistaken, given a closer DNA end match to TRBJ2-7. The length of the CDR3 is 14 residues. Per germline, CDR1 DFQATT and CDR2 SNEGSKA (reference sequence). The CDR3 DNA follows: TGCAGTGCTAGGTCCGACAGCCCTCCCTACGAGCAGTACTTC. Translating gives CSARSDSPPYEQYF.

This clonotype was seen only a few times. J is TRBJ2-6 and V is TRBV3-1, with 7 nucleotides matching TRBD2. The length of the CDR3 is 19 residues. From germline, CDR1 is LGHDT and CDR2 YNNKEL (reference sequence). Trimming at V came to 3 bases and at J to 0 bases, leaving 11 bases not matched to a gene. The CDR3 DNA reads as TGTGCCAGCAGCCACCGAGCGGGGACGGGAACCTCTGGGGCCAACGTCCTGACTTTC. It translates to CASSHRAGTGTSGANVLTF. Complete variable domain (other parts from reference TRBV3-1 and TRBJ2-6): DTAVSQTPKYLVTQMGNDKSIKCEQNLGHDTMYWYKQDSKKFLKIMFSYNNKELIINETVPNRFSPKSPDKAHLNLHINSLELGDSAVYFCASSHRAGTGTSGANVLTFGAGSRLTVL.